This TCR beta chain was retrieved from a study of cytomegalovirus exposure and HLA in healthy donors. Overall study context: About 85 million unique TCR sequences came from HLA-typed donors in an early release.

60 Vbeta and 13 Jbeta primers were used in PCR. TCRdb's copy holds only in-frame clones and misses some; the assay was immunoSEQ multiplex PCR. The sample records approximately 170,000 clones, 85% being singletons. V lost 3 bases and J lost 1, with 12 bases in between. CDR1 and CDR2 from the germline V gene are LNHDA and SQIVND (reference sequence). The CDR3 is 15 residues long. Sample: PBMCs. This clonotype was obtained from a boy aged 2 to 10 in good health and CMV-seronegative. The chain uses TRBV19 and TRBJ1-1, with D uncertain. The CDR3 DNA reads TGTGCCAGTAGTATTGGAGGGCGGCAGAACACTGAAGCTTTCTTT. This gives the protein CASSIGGRQNTEAFF.